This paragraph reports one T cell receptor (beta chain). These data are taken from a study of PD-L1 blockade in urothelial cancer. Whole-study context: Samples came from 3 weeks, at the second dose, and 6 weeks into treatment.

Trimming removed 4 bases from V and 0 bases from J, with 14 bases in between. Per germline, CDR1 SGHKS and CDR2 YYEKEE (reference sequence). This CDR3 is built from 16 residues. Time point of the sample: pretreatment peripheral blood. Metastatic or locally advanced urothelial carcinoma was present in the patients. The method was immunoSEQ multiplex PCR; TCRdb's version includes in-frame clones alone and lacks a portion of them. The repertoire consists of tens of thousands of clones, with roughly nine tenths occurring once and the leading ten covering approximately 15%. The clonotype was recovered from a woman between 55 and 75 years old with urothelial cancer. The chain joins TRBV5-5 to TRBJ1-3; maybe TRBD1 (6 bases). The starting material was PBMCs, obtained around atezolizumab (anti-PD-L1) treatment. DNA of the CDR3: TGTGCCAGCAGCCCTAGGACAGCAAGCTCTGGAAACACCATATATTTT. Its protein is CASSPRTASSGNTIYF. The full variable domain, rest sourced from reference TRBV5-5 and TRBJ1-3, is DAGVTQSPTHLIKTRGQQVTLRCSPISGHKSVSWYQQVLGQGPQFIFQYYEKEERGRGNFPDRFSARQFPNYSSELNVNALLLGDSALYLCASSPRTASSGNTIYFGEGSWLTVV.